Below, 24 T cell receptor beta chains from the same sample are listed, as sequenced in a study of CD8 T cells in ankylosing spondylitis. TCRdb reprocessed the 5' RACE reads with MiXCR, giving one entry per CDR3 protein. The sample lists some 52,000 distinct CDR3 sequences; roughly 7.3% were seen once. Sequenced material: blood, either unsorted or a sorted T cell fraction (not recorded which). The receptor set was obtained from a female donor with ankylosing spondylitis or in good health (not recorded which).

Only a few counts were recorded for this clonotype. The chain carries TRBV19 and TRBJ1-2; D unresolved. V was cut by 6 bases and J by 4 bases, with 15 bases left in between. The germline gives CDR1 LNHDA, CDR2 SQIVND (reference sequence). The CDR3 is 14 residues long. The DNA of the CDR3 is TGTGCCAGTAGGGACCCCCCCAGAGGCTATGGCTACACCTTC. Translated: CASRDPPRGYGYTF.

In its sample, this clonotype was seen many times. The chain is built from TRBV4-1 and TRBJ1-1; D might be TRBD1 (6 bases). Trimming left V 0 bases short and J 3 bases short, with 11 bases between. Germline CDR1 and CDR2: MGHRA and YSYEKL. The CDR3 consists of 15 residues. This chain's CDR3 is CASSQDWGADTEAFF. DNA of the CDR3: TGCGCCAGCAGCCAAGATTGGGGGGCAGACACTGAAGCTTTCTTT.

There are many counts of this clonotype. This rearrangement joins TRBV11-2 to TRBJ1-2; D gene uncertain. V lost 7 bases and J 0 bases, leaving 18 bases between the germline ends. The CDR3 is 16 residues long. The V gene's germline CDR1 is SGHAT and CDR2 FQNNGV. The DNA for the CDR3 is TGTGCCAGCAACAGCTTAGGGAGGAGAACTAACTATGGCTACACCTTC. This encodes CASNSLGRRTNYGYTF.

By share of the sample, this clonotype is medium-sized. The chain uses TRBV3-1 and TRBJ2-1, with 11 bases fitting TRBD2. The V gene end was trimmed by 0 bases and the J gene end by 7 bases; junction bases not matched to a gene: 5. Germline CDR1 is LGHDT and CDR2 is YNNKEL (reference sequence). The CDR3 sequence is 16 residues long. The CDR3 region has the DNA TGTGCCAGCAGCCAAGAAAAGGGACTAGCGGCAAATGAGCAGTTCTTC. Translation: CASSQEKGLAANEQFF.

This clonotype was seen only a few times. V and J are TRBV7-9 and TRBJ1-1; D unresolved. There are 12 residues in the CDR3. CDR1 and CDR2 (germline): SEHNR, FQNEAQ (reference sequence). The V gene lost 5 bases and the J gene lost 7 bases, with 11 bases spanning the gap. The CDR3 region has the DNA TGTGCCAGCAGCCCGATAGGTGGTGAAGCTTTCTTT. Its translation: CASSPIGGEAFF.

This clonotype has a count of ten or more. The rearrangement joins TRBV20-1 to TRBJ1-3, with 7 bases lining up with TRBD1. Germline lookup yields CDR1 DFQATT and CDR2 SNEGSKA (reference sequence). After removal of 6 bases from V and 0 bases from J, the junction contained 8 bases not matched to a gene. The CDR3 is 15 residues long. The CDR3 here is CSAPGQVSSGNTIYF. CDR3 in DNA: TGCAGTGCCCCTGGACAGGTATCCTCTGGAAACACCATATATTTT.

Concerning this clonotype: At one end, the junction sequence differs from germline, possibly due to a read error. The gene calls are TRBV20-1 and TRBJ2-3; TRBD1 or TRBD2 may be the D gene (5 bases each). CDR1 and CDR2 (germline): DFQATT, SNEGSKA (reference sequence). The CDR3 extends over 14 amino acids. As DNA, the CDR3 is TGCAGTACTAGAGACCCGGCAGGGCGCGATACGCAGTATTTT. This encodes CSTRDPAGRDTQYF.

The CDR3 spells CAWSRGFVGYTF. As DNA, the CDR3 is TGTGCCTGGAGTCGAGGGTTCGTTGGCTACACCTTC. The V gene is TRBV30, the J gene TRBJ1-2; D gene ambiguous. The germline V gene has CDR1 GTSNPN and CDR2 SVGIG (reference sequence). This CDR3 is built from 12 residues. The ends were cut back, 2 bases at V and 7 bases at J, with 11 bases in the middle.

The sample holds many counts of this clonotype. The rearrangement uses TRBV10-3 and TRBJ2-3, with D possibly TRBD1 on 6 matching bases. Trimming took off 7 bases at V and 2 bases at J, with 13 bases between the two ends. There are 14 residues in the CDR3. Germline-derived CDR1 and CDR2 are ENHRY and SYGVKD. CDR3 sequence reads: CAITLGQSTDTQYF. The CDR3 DNA reads TGTGCCATCACGCTTGGACAGTCCACAGATACGCAGTATTTT.

This clonotype has ten or more counts. The rearrangement joins TRBV5-1 to TRBJ1-2; maybe TRBD1 (5 bases). Germline V CDR1 and CDR2: SGHRS, YFSETQ. CDR3 length equals 13 residues. Trimming stripped 4 bases from V and 8 bases from J, with 15 bases between. This chain's CDR3 is CASSPSQGVGYTF. CDR3 nucleotide sequence: TGCGCCAGCAGCCCAAGCCAGGGAGTAGGCTACACCTTC.

There are many counts of this clonotype. The V and J genes are TRBV7-3 and TRBJ2-7; 10 positions match TRBD2. The CDR3 has 13 amino acids. CDR1 SGHTA and CDR2 FQGTGA come from the germline V gene. V lost 4 bases and J lost 6; bases outside the gene matches: 3. CDR3 coding DNA: TGTGCCAGCAGCTCTAGCGGGGGTAGCGAGCAGTACTTC. It is translated as CASSSSGGSEQYF.

This chain joins TRBV3-1 and TRBJ2-1, with 13 bases fitting TRBD2. Per germline, CDR1 LGHDT and CDR2 YNNKEL (reference sequence). The junction had 9 bases not matched to a gene; V was cut back by 0 bases and J by 10 bases. This CDR3 is 17 amino acids long. The CDR3 sequence: CASSQDSGLAGFEEQFF. CDR3 nucleotides: TGTGCCAGCAGCCAAGATTCGGGACTAGCGGGGTTCGAAGAGCAGTTCTTC.

The sample holds many counts of this clonotype. CDR3 amino acids: CAISDGPEPYNEQFF. The CDR3 region has the DNA TGTGCCATCAGTGACGGACCTGAGCCCTACAATGAGCAGTTCTTC. This rearrangement joins TRBV10-3 to TRBJ2-1; unclear D gene. Trimming stripped 3 bases from V and 2 bases from J, with 11 bases between. CDR3 size: 15 residues. Germline V lookup: CDR1 ENHRY, CDR2 SYGVKD.

Ten or more counts support this clonotype. The chain combines TRBV12-3 or TRBV12-4 with TRBJ2-7; D gene ambiguous. This CDR3 comprises 13 residues. V lost 5 bases and J 2 bases, leaving 10 bases between the germline ends. The CDR3 loop is CASSGVRAYEQYF. In DNA, the CDR3 is TGTGCCAGCAGTGGGGTCAGAGCCTACGAGCAGTACTTC.

In this sample, this clonotype turned up many times. V and J are TRBV15 and TRBJ2-6; D is perhaps TRBD2 (6 bases). In germline, CDR1 is LNHNV, CDR2 YYDKDF (reference sequence). Trimming removed 9 bases at V and 4 bases at J, with 10 bases between. The CDR3 runs 13 residues. The CDR3 protein is CATGEVGANVLTF. In DNA, the CDR3 is TGTGCCACGGGGGAGGTAGGGGCCAACGTCCTGACTTTC.

This clonotype has ten or more counts. This chain joins TRBV29-1 and TRBJ1-1; D is ambiguous. The germline V and J ends were trimmed by 4 bases and 1 base, with 10 bases remaining between them. The CDR3 extends over 13 amino acids. The germline gives CDR1 SQVTM, CDR2 ANQGSEA. This CDR3 is CSVGRRANTEAFF. In DNA, the CDR3 is TGCAGCGTTGGTCGTAGGGCGAACACTGAAGCTTTCTTT.

This clonotype was seen at least ten times. The chain links TRBV11-2 to TRBJ1-3; TRBD1 is a possible D gene (6 bases). Germline CDR1 reads SGHAT; CDR2 reads FQNNGV. The ends were cut back, 7 bases at V and 0 bases at J, with 16 bases in the middle. The CDR3 extends over 16 amino acids. CDR3: CASTILQGNSGNTIYF. CDR3 in DNA: TGTGCCAGCACCATACTCCAGGGGAACTCTGGAAACACCATATATTTT. Based on the CDR3 plus reference TRBV11-2 and TRBJ1-3, the full variable domain is EAGVAQSPRYKIIEKRQSVAFWCNPISGHATLYWYQQILGQGPKLLIQFQNNGVVDDSQLPKDRFSAERLKGVDSTLKIQPAKLEDSAVYLCASTILQGNSGNTIYFGEGSWLTVV.

This clonotype was counted many times. This chain connects TRBV5-1 to TRBJ1-1; D gene uncertain. This CDR3 is 15 amino acids long. V was pared by 0 bases and J by 4 bases, with 13 bases between. Germline assignment: CDR1 SGHRS and CDR2 YFSETQ. This chain's CDR3 is CASSLATSGATEAFF. The DNA for the CDR3 is TGCGCCAGCAGCTTGGCCACATCAGGAGCCACTGAAGCTTTCTTT.

This clonotype was recorded at least ten times. The chain uses TRBV20-1 and TRBJ1-1; D unresolved. This CDR3 is 14 amino acids long. Germline CDR1 and CDR2: DFQATT and SNEGSKA (reference sequence). The V and J ends lost 6 bases and 3 bases respectively, with 17 bases between them. The CDR3 sequence: CSAPGAGRDTEAFF. The CDR3 nucleotides are TGCAGTGCCCCGGGAGCAGGAAGGGACACTGAAGCTTTCTTT.

There are many counts of this clonotype. The chain has TRBV5-1 and TRBJ2-3; D is unclear. Trimming shortened V by 0 bases and J by 3 bases, and 8 bases separated the two germline ends. The germline gives CDR1 SGHRS, CDR2 YFSETQ. The CDR3 loop spans 14 amino acids. This CDR3 is CASSLVVSTDTQYF. As DNA, the CDR3 is TGCGCCAGCAGCTTGGTCGTTAGTACAGATACGCAGTATTTT.

The chain joins TRBV7-2 to TRBJ2-2; D might be TRBD2 (7 bases). Trimming shortened V by 9 bases and J by 6 bases, and 11 bases separated the two germline ends. CDR1 is SGHTA and CDR2 is FQGNSA in the germline V gene. CDR3 length: 12 residues. CDR3 protein: CARRGGSGELFF. In DNA form, the CDR3 reads TGTGCCAGGAGGGGGGGATCCGGGGAGCTGTTTTTT. Looking up the rest from reference TRBV7-2 and TRBJ2-2 gives the full variable domain: GAGVSQSPSNKVTEKGKDVELRCDPISGHTALYWYRQSLGQGLEFLIYFQGNSAPDKSGLPSDRFSAERTGGSVSTLTIQRTQQEDSAVYLCARRGGSGELFFGEGSRLTVL.

This clonotype was recorded many times. The chain employs TRBV5-5 and TRBJ1-5; 9 positions match TRBD1. Losses at the gene ends were 2 bases for V and 4 bases for J; bases not matched to a gene: 1. Germline V gene sequence: CDR1 SGHKS, CDR2 YYEKEE (reference sequence). The CDR3 sequence is 14 residues long. The CDR3 loop reads CASSFGTGNQPQHF. CDR3 DNA sequence: TGTGCCAGCAGCTTTGGGACAGGGAATCAGCCCCAGCATTTT.

Many counts were recorded for this clonotype. The V call is TRBV5-1, the J call TRBJ2-7, with D perhaps assigned TRBD1 or TRBD2 (5 bases each). CDR1 and CDR2 (germline): SGHRS, YFSETQ. The CDR3 covers 12 residues. V dropped 0 bases and J dropped 4 bases, with 5 bases sitting between them. This CDR3 is CASSLGGYEQYF. For the CDR3, the DNA is TGCGCCAGCAGCTTGGGGGGGTACGAGCAGTACTTC.

Judged by abundance, this clonotype is medium-sized. V gene TRBV20-1 combines with J gene TRBJ1-2, with TRBD1 as a possible D gene (6 bases). Deletions cut 1 base from V and 5 bases from J, with 11 bases between. Germline lookup yields CDR1 DFQATT and CDR2 SNEGSKA (reference sequence). This CDR3 comprises 13 residues. The CDR3 DNA is TGCAGTGCTAGAGGGTATAGGGGGTATGGCTACACCTTC. The encoded protein is CSARGYRGYGYTF.